This T cell receptor beta chain was documented in a study of a mutant IDH1 vaccine in newly diagnosed glioma. Study outcomes and limitations: Evidence of vaccine-induced immune responses was documented in 85% to 95% of patients.

Germline CDR1 reads KGHSH; CDR2 reads LQKENI. Trimming took 6 bases from V and 6 from J, leaving 9 bases between them. The CDR3 is made up of 11 amino acids. On this clone itself: Its target is unknown.

Time point of the sample: week 11, during vaccination. One vaccine dose held 300 ug of mutant IDH1 20-mer peptide and came with topical imiquimod. Clones were sequenced by immunoSEQ multiplex PCR, and TCRdb holds only the in-frame ones, with some missing. In the table there are some 60,000 clones, roughly four fifths of which are singletons. The TCR was taken from a man in his thirties or forties with glioma. Here the sequenced sample was PBMCs, taken from a glioma patient whose treatment included an IDH1 peptide vaccine. V and J are TRBV18 and TRBJ2-7, with D perhaps TRBD2 (6 bases). The CDR3 reads CASSPGVEQYF. The CDR3 DNA sequence: TGTGCCAGCTCCCCGGGGGTCGAGCAGTACTTC.